One sample yielded the 21 T cell receptor beta chains listed below, sequenced in a study of T cells after yellow fever vaccination. TCRdb re-called the 5' RACE reads through MiXCR, storing one row per CDR3 protein. The sample includes about 320,000 distinct CDR3 sequences, around 7% seen only once; the top ten take 18%. Sequencing used PBMCs, obtained more than 40 days after the first yellow fever vaccination. These receptor sequences come from a young man who received the YFV17D yellow fever vaccine.

V usage is TRBV4-2 and J usage is TRBJ2-1; 8 positions match TRBD2. V lost 0 bases, J lost 6 bases, and 7 bases stayed unmatched. Germline V gene lookup returns CDR1 LGHNA and CDR2 YNFKEQ. The CDR3 sequence is 16 residues long. CDR3 coding DNA: TGTGCCAGCAGCCAAGATCTCGACGGGGGGGCCAATGAGCAGTTCTTC. This sequence encodes CASSQDLDGGANEQFF.

This clonotype was observed a handful of times. The gene calls are TRBV18 and TRBJ2-1, with D perhaps TRBD2 (5 bases). Germline V gene sequence: CDR1 KGHSH, CDR2 LQKENI. V was shortened by 3 bases and J by 8 bases, with 11 bases between the two germline ends. The CDR3 extends over 13 amino acids. The CDR3 DNA reads TGTGCCAGCTCACCGAGGGAGACGGATGAGCAGTTCTTC. The encoded protein is CASSPRETDEQFF.

This clonotype turned up a few times. The CDR3 DNA sequence: TGCGCCAGCAGCTCACTGTACGCGAACACCGGGGAGCTGTTTTTT. Translating it yields CASSSLYANTGELFF. V usage is TRBV5-1 and J usage is TRBJ2-2; D gene uncertain. The CDR3 sequence is 15 residues long. CDR1 is SGHRS, CDR2 YFSETQ, per germline. Trimming took 3 bases from V and 0 from J, leaving 9 bases between them.

This clonotype was detected ten times or more. The chain couples TRBV7-2 to TRBJ2-3, with TRBD2 identical over 7 bases. CDR1 is SGHTA and CDR2 is FQGNSA in the germline V gene. V shed 4 bases and J 3 bases; nucleotides not matched to a gene: 7. The CDR3 totals 15 residues. The CDR3 reads CASSSEWGGTDTQYF. Here the CDR3 DNA reads TGTGCCAGCAGCTCCGAGTGGGGGGGGACAGATACGCAGTATTTT.

This clonotype showed up just a few times. This chain links TRBV5-1 with TRBJ2-5; D could derive from TRBD1 or TRBD2 (5 bases each). The CDR3 loop spans 15 amino acids. The germline CDR1 and CDR2 sequences are SGHRS and YFSETQ. V was pared by 1 base and J by 4 bases, with 14 bases between. The CDR3 reads CASSLRGVNGETQYF. The DNA for the CDR3 is TGCGCCAGCAGCTTGCGAGGGGTGAATGGAGAGACCCAGTACTTC.

This clonotype showed up many times. V usage is TRBV28 and J usage is TRBJ2-5; D gene ambiguous. CDR1 and CDR2 from the germline V gene are MDHEN and SYDVKM. The CDR3 has 13 amino acids. The V gene lost 0 bases and the J gene lost 4 bases, with 6 bases spanning the gap. Here the CDR3 DNA reads TGTGCCAGCAGTTTATGGCGGACAGAGACCCAGTACTTC. Encoded protein: CASSLWRTETQYF.

There are many counts of this clonotype. The CDR3, as DNA: TGTGCCAGCAGCCGGCGTGGGGAGACCCAGTACTTC. It codes for CASSRRGETQYF. This sequence joins TRBV6-5 and TRBJ2-5; D not resolved. Germline values: CDR1 MNHEY, CDR2 SVGAGI. The V end was cut by 6 bases, the J end by 5 bases, with 10 bases between. This CDR3 contains 12 residues.

This chain uses TRBV7-2 with TRBJ2-5; 7 bases agree with TRBD1. The germline gives CDR1 SGHTA, CDR2 FQGNSA. This CDR3 contains 15 residues. V was clipped by 1 base and J by 5 bases; unmatched bases: 7. This CDR3 is CASSLDGTVGETQYF. The CDR3 region has the DNA TGTGCCAGCAGCTTAGACGGGACAGTGGGGGAGACCCAGTACTTC.

This clonotype appeared many times. The chain joins TRBV7-2 to TRBJ2-2; possible D gene TRBD2, 6 bases. The CDR3 sequence is 16 residues long. In germline, CDR1 is SGHTA, CDR2 FQGNSA. The V end lost 5 bases, the J end lost 5 bases, and 18 bases lay between the germline ends. The CDR3 DNA follows: TGTGCCAGCAGCCCCCAGAGGAGGGGATGGACCGGGGAGCTGTTTTTT. This translates into CASSPQRRGWTGELFF.

This clonotype was found a few times. This sequence joins TRBV5-5 and TRBJ1-5, with 7 nucleotides matching TRBD1. This CDR3 spans 15 amino acids. The ends lost 4 bases at V and 7 bases at J; junction bases unmatched: 11. The V gene's germline CDR1 is SGHKS and CDR2 YYEKEE (reference sequence). The CDR3 nucleotides read TGTGCCAGCAGCCTCCCCGACAGGGACGGGCAGCCCCAGCATTTT. Protein product: CASSLPDRDGQPQHF.

The table lists this clonotype with a few counts. The chain employs TRBV5-4 and TRBJ2-3; D assignment may be TRBD1 or TRBD2 (5 bases each). CDR1 SGHNT and CDR2 YYREEE come from the germline V gene (reference sequence). The CDR3 sequence is 16 residues long. The V end lost 4 bases, the J end lost 0 bases, and 15 bases lay between the germline ends. The CDR3 bases are TGTGCCAGCAGCCTGGACTGGGGACCGAGCACAGATACGCAGTATTTT. It codes for CASSLDWGPSTDTQYF.

The chain combines TRBV5-5 with TRBJ1-1, with D possibly matching TRBD1 (6 bases). The length of the CDR3 is 15 residues. V lost 4 bases to trimming and J lost 4 bases, with 17 bases between them. Germline V gene lookup returns CDR1 SGHKS and CDR2 YYEKEE (reference sequence). DNA for the CDR3: TGTGCCAGCAGCGCAGTCGGCGGGGGCGGCACTGAAGCTTTCTTT. Translating it yields CASSAVGGGGTEAFF.

This clonotype has only a few counts. J is TRBJ2-5 and V is TRBV12-3 or TRBV12-4, with D maybe TRBD1 (5 bases). Trimming pared 4 bases from V and 9 bases from J, leaving 9 bases between. The CDR3 extends over 11 amino acids. The CDR3 nucleotides are TGTGCCAGCAGTTCGACGACAGCCCAGTACTTC. This encodes CASSSTTAQYF.

This clonotype was found a few times. The chain uses TRBV5-4 and TRBJ2-5, with TRBD2 matching over 14 bases. The V gene's germline CDR1 is SGHNT and CDR2 YYREEE (reference sequence). The CDR3 sequence is 17 residues long. The junction had 6 bases not matched to a gene; V was cut back by 4 bases and J by 1 base. DNA for the CDR3: TGTGCCAGCAGCGAGGGACTAGCGGGGGCCCTCCAAGAGACCCAGTACTTC. The encoded protein is CASSEGLAGALQETQYF. Together with reference TRBV5-4 and TRBJ2-5, the CDR3 gives the full variable domain: ETGVTQSPTHLIKTRGQQVTLRCSSQSGHNTVSWYQQALGQGPQFIFQYYREEENGRGNFPPRFSGLQFPNYSSELNVNALELDDSALYLCASSEGLAGALQETQYFGPGTRLLVL.

This clonotype was seen a few times. The J gene is TRBJ1-1, the V gene TRBV30; tentatively, D is TRBD1 (6 bases). This CDR3 region has 15 residues. Trimming removed 2 bases at V and 5 bases at J, with 18 bases between. CDR1 and CDR2 from the germline V gene are GTSNPN and SVGIG (reference sequence). CDR3 region: CAWSTTGKVITEAFF. The CDR3, as DNA: TGTGCCTGGAGTACCACAGGGAAGGTTATTACTGAAGCTTTCTTT.

This clonotype was observed a few times. The chain carries TRBV12-3 or TRBV12-4 and TRBJ2-1; a possible D gene is TRBD2 (6 bases). CDR3 size: 13 residues. V dropped 3 bases and J dropped 9 bases, with 12 bases sitting between them. The CDR3 here is CASSFAGGAEQFF. The CDR3 DNA reads TGTGCCAGCAGTTTCGCTGGAGGGGCTGAGCAGTTCTTC.

The chain carries TRBV5-4 and TRBJ2-7, with TRBD1 matching 7 bases. The CDR3 is 13 residues long. V shed 5 bases and J 1 base; nucleotides not matched to a gene: 3. CDR1 and CDR2 (germline): SGHNT, YYREEE (reference sequence). CDR3 sequence (DNA): TGTGCCAGCAGAAAACAGGGGTCCTACGAGCAGTACTTC. It is translated as CASRKQGSYEQYF.

The V gene is TRBV6-1, the J gene TRBJ2-7; 7 bases line up with TRBD2. CDR3 length: 15 residues. J gave up 6 bases and V 6 bases, and 14 bases lay outside the gene matches. CDR1 and CDR2 (germline): MNHNS, SASEGT. The CDR3 reads CASSPLGGRVAEQYF. The CDR3 nucleotides are TGTGCCAGCAGCCCCCTCGGGGGGAGGGTTGCCGAGCAGTACTTC.

This clonotype occurred a few times. This chain joins TRBV6-2 or TRBV6-3 and TRBJ2-3, with unresolved D. This CDR3 spans 13 amino acids. CDR1 MNHEY and CDR2 SVGEGT come from the germline V gene. V lost 0 bases and J lost 4, with 5 bases in between. The CDR3 DNA reads as TGTGCCAGCAGTTACTCGTGGTCAGATACGCAGTATTTT. Encoded protein: CASSYSWSDTQYF.

This rearrangement joins TRBV27 to TRBJ2-3; D gene ambiguous. V was pared by 4 bases and J by 10 bases, with 15 bases between. CDR3 size: 13 residues. Germline CDR1 reads MNHEY; CDR2 reads SMNVEV (reference sequence). The CDR3 loop is CASSYMTVGAQYF. The CDR3 nucleotides read TGTGCCAGCAGTTATATGACGGTTGGTGCGCAGTATTTT.

This clonotype has more than one count but fewer than ten. The chain has TRBV7-9 and TRBJ2-1; 9 nucleotides line up with TRBD2. The germline V gene has CDR1 SEHNR and CDR2 FQNEAQ (reference sequence). CDR3 size: 17 residues. With 5 bases clipped from V and 4 bases from J, the junction kept 12 bases outside the gene matches. This chain's CDR3 is CASSAPPRLAVYNEQFF. Written as DNA, the CDR3 is TGTGCCAGCAGCGCACCCCCTCGACTAGCGGTTTACAATGAGCAGTTCTTC.